This T cell receptor (beta chain) originates from a study of blood T cell repertoires in COVID-19. Whole-study context: Samples of COVID-19 (acute and convalescent) were obtained from the United States, Italy and Spain. Nucleic acid was either cDNA or gDNA, and it came from T cells, B-cell-depleted T cells, or PBMCs.

Profiled with immunoSEQ multiplex PCR; TCRdb holds only in-frame clones, not every one. Of tens of thousands of clones detected, around nine tenths appear once; the ten largest clones hold under 5.5%. Recruited during active infection, patients (from Seattle) were subsequently followed longitudinally. Trimming left V 7 bases short and J 4 bases short, with 11 bases between. The CDR3 runs 13 residues. The germline V gene encodes CDR1 MDHEN and CDR2 SYDVKM. The sample consisted of peripheral blood. The receptor comes from a man aged 60-69 years with COVID-19, enrolled during active disease. V and J are TRBV28 and TRBJ2-1; the D gene is possibly TRBD2 (6 bases). The CDR3: CASTPTRYNEQFF. In nucleotides, the CDR3 is TGTGCCAGCACCCCGACTAGATACAATGAGCAGTTCTTC.